These 4 T cell receptor beta chains were sequenced from one sample in a study of T cell responses to AZD1222 COVID-19 vaccine. Produced via immunoSEQ multiplex PCR; TCRdb's table is partial and in-frame only. The data hold around 94,000 clones, with around 87% observed a single time. Material: peripheral blood, obtained on day 0 of AZD1222 vaccination. These receptors originate from an adult in good health.

This clone was counted a single time. The chain combines TRBV4-3 with TRBJ2-1, with D perhaps TRBD1 (5 bases). With 4 bases removed from V and 10 bases from J, the gap between germline ends came to 20 bases. The CDR3 loop spans 15 amino acids. Germline CDR1 LGHNA, CDR2 YSLEER. The CDR3 sequence: CASSPRETPNGEQFF. In DNA, the CDR3 is TGCGCCAGCAGCCCCAGGGAAACCCCCAATGGCGAGCAGTTCTTC.

This clone was observed a single time. The chain employs TRBV7-3 and TRBJ2-3, with D unresolved. V gave up 5 bases and J gave up 2 bases, with 11 bases separating them. Germline V CDR1 and CDR2: SGHTA, FQGTGA. The CDR3 contains 14 residues. The CDR3 sequence: CASSPSLSTDTQYF. The CDR3 nucleotides are TGTGCCAGCAGCCCCTCCCTGTCCACAGATACGCAGTATTTT. The full variable domain, its missing parts supplied by reference TRBV7-3 and TRBJ2-3, is GAGVSQTPSNKVTEKGKYVELRCDPISGHTALYWYRQSLGQGPEFLIYFQGTGAADDSGLPNDRFFAVRPEGSVSTLKIQRTERGDSAVYLCASSPSLSTDTQYFGPGTRLTVL.

J is TRBJ2-6 and V is TRBV3-1 (or the pseudogene TRBV3-2); no clear D. The CDR3 loop spans 16 amino acids. Germline V CDR1 and CDR2: LGHDT, YNNKEL (reference sequence). Trimming left V 1 base short and J 3 bases short, with 10 bases between. The DNA of the CDR3 is TGTGCCAGCAGCCAAGTTTCCGGGTATGGGGCCAACGTCCTGACTTTC. Protein: CASSQVSGYGANVLTF.

The chain employs TRBV24-1 and TRBJ1-5; no reliable D call. CDR3 size: 14 residues. Trimming took off 1 base at V and 1 base at J, with 4 bases between the two ends. Germline CDR1 is KGHDR and CDR2 is SFDVKD. CDR3 sequence reads: CATSDFGSNQPQHF. The CDR3 DNA reads as TGTGCCACCAGTGATTTTGGCAGCAATCAGCCCCAGCATTTT.